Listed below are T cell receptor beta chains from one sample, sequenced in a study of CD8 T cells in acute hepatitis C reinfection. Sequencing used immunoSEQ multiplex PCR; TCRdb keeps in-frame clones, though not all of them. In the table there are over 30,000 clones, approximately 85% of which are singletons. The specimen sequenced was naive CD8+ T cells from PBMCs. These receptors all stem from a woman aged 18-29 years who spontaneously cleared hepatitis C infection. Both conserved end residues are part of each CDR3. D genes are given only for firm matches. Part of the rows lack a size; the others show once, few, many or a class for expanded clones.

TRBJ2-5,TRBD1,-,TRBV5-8,TGTGCCAGCAGCTTGGGGGACAGGGTCGCAGAGACCCAGTACTTC,CASSLGDRVAETQYF
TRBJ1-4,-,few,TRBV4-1,TGCGCCAGCAGCCAGGGCGGGGACGGTGAAAAACTGTTTTTT,CASSQGGDGEKLFF
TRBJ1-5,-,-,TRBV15,TGTGCCACCAGCAGAGTTGGTCTGGGTCAGCCCCAGCATTTT,CATSRVGLGQPQHF
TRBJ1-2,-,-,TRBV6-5,TGTGCCAGCAGTTATTGGTTCCCGGGTTCCTTCTATGGCTACACCTTC,CASSYWFPGSFYGYTF
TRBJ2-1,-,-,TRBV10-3,TGTGCCATCAGTGATCCCCGTCATTTTGAGCAGTTCTTC,CAISDPRHFEQFF
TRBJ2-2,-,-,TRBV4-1,TGCGCCAGCAGCCAGTTAGCGTCCGGGGAGCTGTTTTTT,CASSQLASGELFF
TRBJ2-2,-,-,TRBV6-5,TGTGCCAGCAGCTTCCCGGGGGCTGAAACCGGGGAGCTGTTTTTT,CASSFPGAETGELFF
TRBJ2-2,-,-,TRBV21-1,TGTGCCAGCAGCAAGCCTGCGTCTTCCGACCTCTTACCACTTAACACCGGGGAGCTGTTTTTT,CASSKPASSDLLPLNTGELFF
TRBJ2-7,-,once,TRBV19,TGTGCCAGTGGACAGAGCCTCTCCTACGAGCAGTACTTC,CASGQSLSYEQYF
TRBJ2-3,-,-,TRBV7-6,TGTGCCAGCAGCTTACTAGTGGGCCACCCAGATACGCAGTATTTT,CASSLLVGHPDTQYF
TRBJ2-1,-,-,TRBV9,TGTGCCAGCAGCCCCCCCCTCGACCACCGCAATGAGCAGTTCTTC,CASSPPLDHRNEQFF
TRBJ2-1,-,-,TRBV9,TGTGCCAGCAGCCCACCGTGGGGGCACAATGAGCAGTTCTTC,CASSPPWGHNEQFF
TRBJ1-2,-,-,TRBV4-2,TGTGCCAGCACCGCCGGGGGGGTCTATGGCTACACCTTC,CASTAGGVYGYTF
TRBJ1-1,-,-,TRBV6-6,TGTGCCAGCAACCCCGCGGTTGTATCACCGAACACTGAAGCTTTCTTT,CASNPAVVSPNTEAFF
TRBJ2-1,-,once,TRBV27,TGTGCCAGCAGTTTATACCAACCCCCCTACAATGAGCAGTTCTTC,CASSLYQPPYNEQFF
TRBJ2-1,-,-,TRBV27,TGTGCCAGCAAGGAGAGTGGGACTGAGCAGTTCTTC,CASKESGTEQFF
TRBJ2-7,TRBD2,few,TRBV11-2,TGTGCCAGCAGCACTACCGGGACTAGCGGAAACTACGAGCAGTACTTC,CASSTTGTSGNYEQYF
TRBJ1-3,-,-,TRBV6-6,TGTGCCAGCAGTTCGTTAGAGAGCTTTTCTGGAAACACCATATATTTT,CASSSLESFSGNTIYF
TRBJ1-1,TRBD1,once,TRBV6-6,TGTGCCAGCAGTTACTCGATGGGACAGCACACTGAAGCTTTCTTT,CASSYSMGQHTEAFF
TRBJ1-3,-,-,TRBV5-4,TGTGCCATCATGGTTACTGGAAACACCATATATTTT,CAIMVTGNTIYF
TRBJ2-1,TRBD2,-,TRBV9,TGTGCCAGCAGCGGGGCGCTAGCGGCCTACAATGAGCAGTTCTTC,CASSGALAAYNEQFF
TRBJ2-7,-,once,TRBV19,TGTGCCAGTAGTCAAGGGGCCCCAAGCTCCTACGAGCAGTACTTC,CASSQGAPSSYEQYF
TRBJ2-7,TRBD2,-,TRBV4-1,TGCGCCAGCAGCCAAGATTCCCCGGGACTAGTTGAGTACGAGCAGTACTTC,CASSQDSPGLVEYEQYF
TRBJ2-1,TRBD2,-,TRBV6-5,TGTGCCAGCAGTTACGGACTAGCGGGAACTGAGCAGTTCTTC,CASSYGLAGTEQFF
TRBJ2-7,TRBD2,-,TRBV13,TGTGCCAGCAGCTCCCCTGGGCGGGAGGGAGAGCAGTACTTC,CASSSPGREGEQYF
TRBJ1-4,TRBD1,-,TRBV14,TGTGCCAGCAGCCAATGGCCAGGGGAGGGGGCGGAAAAACTGTTTTTT,CASSQWPGEGAEKLFF
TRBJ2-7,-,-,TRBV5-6,TGTGCCAGCAGCTTACAGGGAGGATCCTACGAGCAGTACTTC,CASSLQGGSYEQYF
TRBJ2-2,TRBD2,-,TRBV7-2,TGTGCCAGCAGCTCCCCGGGACTAGCTGACACCGGGGAGCTGTTTTTT,CASSSPGLADTGELFF
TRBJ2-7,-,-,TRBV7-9,TGTGCCAGCAGCCTATTTGGGGGGTACGAGCAGTACTTC,CASSLFGGYEQYF
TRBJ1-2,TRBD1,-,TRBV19,TGTGCCAGTAGTATCCGGGACAGGGGTGACTATGGCTACACCTTC,CASSIRDRGDYGYTF
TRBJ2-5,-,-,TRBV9,TGTGCCAGCAGCGTAGGGTCGCTGCACATGGAGACCCAGTACTTC,CASSVGSLHMETQYF
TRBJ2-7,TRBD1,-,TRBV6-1,TGTGCCAGCAATAACAGGGGGAAGGACTACGAGCAGTACTTC,CASNNRGKDYEQYF
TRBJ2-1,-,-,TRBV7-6,TGTGCCAGCAGCTCAGAAAACGTGGGGGTCTCCTACAATGAGCAGTTCTTC,CASSSENVGVSYNEQFF
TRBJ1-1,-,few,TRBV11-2,TGTGCCAGCAGCTTCGGGTCCTTGGACACTGAAGCTTTCTTT,CASSFGSLDTEAFF
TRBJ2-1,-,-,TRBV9,TGTGCCAGCAGCGGGGGACACAATGAGCAGTTCTTC,CASSGGHNEQFF
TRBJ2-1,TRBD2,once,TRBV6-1,TGTGCCAGCAGTGAAGTACGCGCGGGAGGGTTCTTC,CASSEVRAGGFF
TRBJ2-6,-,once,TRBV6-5,TGTGCCAGCAGTTACTCTACCTCTGGGGCCAACGTCCTGACTTTC,CASSYSTSGANVLTF
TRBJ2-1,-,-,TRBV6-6,TGTGCCAGCAGTTACTTACAGGACGGAACCTACAATGAGCAGTTCTTC,CASSYLQDGTYNEQFF
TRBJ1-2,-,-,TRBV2,TGTGCCAGCAGTGTCGACTATGGCTACACCTTC,CASSVDYGYTF
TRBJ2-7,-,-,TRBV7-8,TGTGCCAGCAGCCGACCTGGGCGGAGGACACCCAGCTCCTACGAGCAGTACTTC,CASSRPGRRTPSSYEQYF
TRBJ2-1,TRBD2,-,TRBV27,TGTGCCAGCAGTTTCTCTTCTTTCGCGGGAGGCCTCAGACCCAATGAGCAGTTCTTC,CASSFSSFAGGLRPNEQFF
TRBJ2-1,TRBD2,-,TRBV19,TGTGCCAGTAGTATAATAGGGCTAGCGGGTAATGAGCAGTTCTTC,CASSIIGLAGNEQFF
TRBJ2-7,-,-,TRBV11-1,TGTGCCAGCAGCTTAGTGGGGGCCTCCTACGAGCAGTACTTC,CASSLVGASYEQYF
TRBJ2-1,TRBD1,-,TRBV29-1,TGCAGCGTTGACTGGACAGGGGGCTACAATGAGCAGTTCTTC,CSVDWTGGYNEQFF
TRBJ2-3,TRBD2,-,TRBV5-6,TGTGCCAGCACCGAGGGGGGACTAGCGGGAGGAAGTCGGGGAGATACGCAGTATTTT,CASTEGGLAGGSRGDTQYF
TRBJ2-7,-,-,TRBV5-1,TGCGCCAGCAGCTCGGACTCCCCCTACGAGCAGTACTTC,CASSSDSPYEQYF
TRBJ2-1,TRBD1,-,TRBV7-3,TGTGCCAGCAGCGCAGGGACAGGGGTGAATGAGCAGTTCTTC,CASSAGTGVNEQFF
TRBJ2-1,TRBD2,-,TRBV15,TGTGCCACCAGCACAGGACTAGCGGGTAAAAATGAGCAGTTCTTC,CATSTGLAGKNEQFF
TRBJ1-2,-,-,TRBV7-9,TGTGCCAGCAGACTCGACGGAGGTTCTCTAAACTATGGCTACACCTTC,CASRLDGGSLNYGYTF
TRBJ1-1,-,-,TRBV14,TGTGCCAGCAGCCAAGATCGGGGGACTGAAGCTTTCTTT,CASSQDRGTEAFF